This T cell receptor (beta chain) was retrieved from a study of patients and donors after allogeneic stem cell transplantation. With V trimmed by 0 bases and J by 1 base, 10 bases remained unmatched. Germline assignment: CDR1 SGHDT and CDR2 YYEEEE. This CDR3 region has 18 residues. One entry per CDR3 protein results from TCRdb running MiXCR on the RT-PCR reads. The data hold about a million distinct CDR3 sequences, with about 20% observed a single time. The sample comprised blood, either unsorted or a sorted T cell fraction (not recorded which). The gene calls are TRBV5-6 and TRBJ2-3; TRBD1 aligns across 8 bases. This sequence originates from a human donor who was either an allogeneic HSCT recipient or a stem cell or donor lymphocyte infusion donor (not recorded which). It is not recorded whose cells these are; they may come from a transplant donor. The CDR3 spells CASSLAGGTGGGTDTQYF. Here the CDR3 DNA reads TGTGCCAGCAGCTTGGCTGGAGGGACAGGCGGTGGCACAGATACGCAGTATTTT.